The rows below give T cell receptor beta chains drawn from one sample of a study of cytomegalovirus exposure and HLA in healthy donors. Libraries were prepared by immunoSEQ multiplex PCR; TCRdb keeps only in-frame clonotypes and omits some of them. Counted here are 89,000 or so clones, 60% to 80% occurring once; the ten biggest clones make up about 2%. Sequenced: PBMCs. These receptors all come from a boy between 10 and 17 years old in good health and CMV-seronegative. The CDR3 runs from the conserved cysteine through the conserved F or W. The D gene is left open where the match is weak. Expanded clones get a size class; other rows say once, few or many, or leave the size out.

J gene | V gene | D gene | clone size | CDR3 protein | CDR3 DNA
TRBJ1-5 | TRBV19 | NA | few | CASSMYGQLSNQPQHF | TGTGCCAGTAGTATGTATGGACAGCTAAGCAATCAGCCCCAGCATTTT
TRBJ2-7 | TRBV27 | NA | few | CATSGPGSYEQYF | TGTGCCACTTCAGGGCCAGGGTCCTACGAGCAGTACTTC
TRBJ1-4 | TRBV28 | NA | NA | CASSSGQNEKLFF | TGTGCCAGCAGTTCCGGACAGAATGAAAAACTGTTTTTT
TRBJ2-1 | TRBV10-3 | TRBD2 | NA | CAISGDYLEQFF | TGTGCCATCAGTGGGGACTACCTTGAGCAGTTCTTC
TRBJ2-7 | TRBV7-3 | TRBD1 | NA | CASSFGQGYEQYF | TGTGCCAGCAGCTTCGGACAGGGCTACGAGCAGTACTTC
TRBJ1-4 | TRBV29-1 | TRBD1 | few | CSVEGTGETEKLFF | TGCAGCGTTGAAGGAACAGGGGAGACTGAAAAACTGTTTTTT
TRBJ2-3 | TRBV27 | TRBD1 | NA | CASSSYRDRGTDTQYF | TGTGCCAGCAGTTCTTACCGGGACAGGGGCACAGATACGCAGTATTTT
TRBJ1-2 | TRBV6-6 | TRBD1 | NA | CASSYLDRAGKGYTF | TGTGCCAGCAGTTACTTGGACAGGGCTGGGAAAGGCTACACCTTC
TRBJ2-1 | TRBV6-5 | TRBD2 | many | CASSYSSSGVFF | TGTGCCAGCAGTTACTCATCTAGCGGGGTGTTCTTC
TRBJ1-1 | TRBV6-5 | TRBD1 | few | CASSSWTGADTEAFF | TGTGCCAGCAGTTCGTGGACAGGGGCGGATACTGAAGCTTTCTTT
TRBJ1-1 | TRBV28 | NA | few | CASSGSHSLNTEAFF | TGTGCCAGCTCCGGGTCACATAGTTTAAACACTGAAGCTTTCTTT
TRBJ1-1 | TRBV30 | TRBD1 | NA | CAWSSHRGRTEAFF | TGTGCCTGGAGTAGCCACAGGGGGAGGACTGAAGCTTTCTTT
TRBJ1-2 | TRBV14 | TRBD1 | NA | CASSIQGAPLYGYTF | TGTGCCAGCAGCATTCAGGGGGCCCCCCTCTATGGCTACACCTTC
TRBJ1-2 | TRBV7-2 | TRBD1 | NA | CASSPDRGPYGYTF | TGTGCCAGCAGCCCGGACAGGGGGCCTTATGGCTACACCTTC
TRBJ2-7 | TRBV16 | TRBD2 | NA | CASSRLAESYEQYF | TGTGCCAGCAGCCGACTAGCGGAATCCTACGAGCAGTACTTC
TRBJ2-1 | TRBV13 | TRBD1 | NA | CASSPRQGAEDEQFF | TGTGCCAGCAGCCCAAGACAGGGGGCAGAGGATGAGCAGTTCTTC
TRBJ1-6 | TRBV6-5 | NA | NA | CASSYSIWGDNSPLHF | TGTGCCAGCAGTTACTCGATCTGGGGGGATAATTCACCCCTCCACTTT
TRBJ2-1 | TRBV4-3 | NA | NA | CASSQVGFGEQFF | TGCGCCAGCAGCCAAGTTGGCTTTGGTGAGCAGTTCTTC
TRBJ2-1 | TRBV4-1 | NA | NA | CASSQADRPGYEQFF | TGCGCCAGCAGCCAAGCGGACAGACCCGGCTATGAGCAGTTCTTC
TRBJ2-3 | TRBV9 | NA | once | CASSVEGATTDTQYF | TGTGCCAGCAGCGTAGAAGGGGCCACCACAGATACGCAGTATTTT
TRBJ1-4 | TRBV29-1 | TRBD1 | NA | CSVWRQGGEKLFF | TGCAGCGTTTGGCGTCAGGGGGGTGAAAAACTGTTTTTT
TRBJ2-7 | TRBV4-3 | NA | NA | CASSQDQSGASSYEQYF | TGCGCCAGCAGCCAAGATCAGTCAGGGGCCAGCTCCTACGAGCAGTACTTC
TRBJ1-2 | TRBV6-1 | NA | NA | CASSEYGPNYGYTF | TGTGCCAGCAGTGAATACGGTCCTAACTATGGCTACACCTTC
TRBJ2-6 | TRBV30 | NA | NA | CAWTPNPGANVLTF | TGTGCCTGGACGCCTAATCCTGGGGCCAACGTCCTGACTTTC
TRBJ2-4 | TRBV13 | NA | NA | CASSGSGKLGFLGIQYF | TGTGCCAGCAGCGGCTCAGGGAAATTGGGCTTTTTGGGCATTCAGTACTTC
TRBJ2-7 | TRBV6-5 | TRBD1 | NA | CASRLGQGTYEQYF | TGTGCCAGCAGGCTCGGACAGGGGACCTACGAGCAGTACTTC
TRBJ1-2 | TRBV28 | TRBD1 | NA | CASSLNPGTGNGLTVGYTF | TGTGCCAGCAGCCTAAATCCCGGGACAGGGAATGGTTTGACGGTAGGCTACACCTTC
TRBJ1-6 | TRBV6-1 | NA | many | CASSTGFNSPLHF | TGTGCCAGCTCCACAGGGTTCAATTCACCCCTCCACTTT
TRBJ1-5 | TRBV5-6 | NA | NA | CASSSLDQPQHF | TGTGCCAGCAGCTCTTTAGATCAGCCCCAGCATTTT
TRBJ2-5 | TRBV7-9 | NA | once | CASSSLYEETQYF | TGTGCCAGCAGCTCCCTCTACGAAGAGACCCAGTACTTC
TRBJ1-6 | TRBV7-2 | NA | NA | CASSLVSSSYNSPLHF | TGTGCCAGCAGCTTAGTATCCAGCTCCTATAATTCACCCCTCCACTTT
TRBJ1-1 | TRBV30 | NA | NA | CAWSGETNTEAFF | TGTGCCTGGAGTGGGGAGACCAACACTGAAGCTTTCTTT
TRBJ1-2 | TRBV30 | NA | NA | CACRTGPNYGYTF | TGTGCCTGCAGGACTGGGCCAAACTATGGCTACACCTTC
TRBJ2-7 | TRBV27 | TRBD1 | NA | CASSPTGTATYEQYF | TGTGCCAGCAGTCCGACCGGGACAGCTACCTACGAGCAGTACTTC
TRBJ1-4 | TRBV7-6 | NA | NA | CASSRERGLGKLFF | TGTGCCAGCAGCCGCGAAAGGGGACTCGGGAAACTGTTTTTT
TRBJ1-4 | TRBV6-6 | NA | NA | CASRINRDEKLFF | TGTGCCAGCAGAATCAACAGGGATGAAAAACTGTTTTTT
TRBJ2-1 | TRBV29-1 | NA | NA | CSGGTPGNEQFF | TGCAGCGGGGGGACACCAGGCAATGAGCAGTTCTTC
TRBJ2-1 | TRBV5-8 | NA | NA | CASSHTQVGSSYNEQFF | TGTGCCAGCAGCCACACCCAGGTCGGAAGCTCCTACAATGAGCAGTTCTTC
TRBJ2-7 | TRBV11-2 | TRBD1 | NA | CASSLIGTATYEQYF | TGTGCCAGCAGCTTAATAGGGACAGCAACCTACGAGCAGTACTTC
TRBJ1-5 | TRBV28 | NA | NA | CASSLWGGKPQHF | TGTGCCAGCAGTTTATGGGGGGGGAAGCCCCAGCATTTT
TRBJ2-5 | TRBV11-1 | NA | NA | CASSLDRETQYF | TGTGCCAGCAGCTTAGACCGGGAGACCCAGTACTTC
TRBJ1-5 | TRBV6-5 | TRBD1 | NA | CASRLGQGRGQPQHF | TGTGCCAGCAGACTGGGACAGGGAAGAGGTCAGCCCCAGCATTTT
TRBJ1-2 | TRBV14 | TRBD1 | NA | CASSLFRDSVYGYTF | TGTGCCAGCAGCCTATTCCGGGACAGCGTCTATGGCTACACCTTC
TRBJ1-5 | TRBV2 | TRBD1 | NA | CASQGQGLYQPQHF | TGTGCCAGCCAGGGACAGGGGCTTTATCAGCCCCAGCATTTT